The rows below give T cell receptor beta chains drawn from one sample of a study of blood T cell repertoires in COVID-19. This table comes from immunoSEQ multiplex PCR, and its TCRdb copy is limited to in-frame clones, with some not included. The repertoire holds under 300,000 clones, with approximately 85% as singletons. Material: peripheral blood. The origin of the receptors is a man aged 45-65 years with acute or convalescent COVID-19. Both conserved end residues are part of each CDR3. The D gene is left open where the match is weak. The size field is filled for only some rows; it gives once, few, many or a size class.

J: TRBJ1-1; V: TRBV7-3; size: .; D: .; CDR3: CASSLDRDTEAFF; DNA: TGTGCCAGCAGCTTAGATCGGGACACTGAAGCTTTCTTT
J: TRBJ2-7; V: TRBV5-6; size: .; D: TRBD1; CDR3: CASSLGQGDYEQYF; DNA: TGTGCCAGCAGCCTCGGACAGGGAGACTACGAGCAGTACTTC
J: TRBJ2-2; V: TRBV11-3; size: .; D: TRBD2; CDR3: CASSLGGRGTGELFF; DNA: TGTGCCAGCAGCTTAGGAGGGAGGGGTACCGGGGAGCTGTTTTTT
J: TRBJ1-6; V: TRBV6-1; size: .; D: .; CDR3: CASSEWGLGNSPLHF; DNA: TGTGCCAGCAGTGAATGGGGGCTCGGTAATTCACCCCTCCACTTT
J: TRBJ2-3; V: TRBV3-1/TRBV3-2; size: .; D: TRBD1; CDR3: CASSQLGQGVDMQYF; DNA: TGTGCCAGCAGCCAATTGGGACAGGGGGTAGATATGCAGTATTTT
J: TRBJ2-1; V: TRBV11-2; size: .; D: .; CDR3: CASSSSGLLNEQFF; DNA: TGTGCCAGCAGCTCCTCGGGACTTCTCAATGAGCAGTTCTTC
J: TRBJ2-7; V: TRBV6-5; size: once; D: TRBD2; CDR3: CASSPTGTSDEQYF; DNA: TGTGCCAGCAGTCCCACCGGGACTAGCGACGAGCAGTACTTC
J: TRBJ2-7; V: TRBV6-5; size: .; D: TRBD1; CDR3: CASQNTGQGPYEQYF; DNA: TGTGCCAGTCAAAATACGGGACAGGGCCCCTACGAGCAGTACTTC
J: TRBJ1-5; V: TRBV5-1; size: .; D: .; CDR3: CASSLRRTLQPQHF; DNA: TGCGCCAGCAGCTTGAGGAGGACTCTTCAGCCCCAGCATTTT
J: TRBJ1-1; V: TRBV7-9; size: few; D: .; CDR3: CASSSNTGREAFF; DNA: TGTGCCAGCAGCAGCAACACGGGAAGAGAAGCTTTCTTT
J: TRBJ1-1; V: TRBV19; size: .; D: TRBD1; CDR3: CASSLIDRDTEAFF; DNA: TGTGCCAGTAGTCTGATAGACAGGGACACTGAAGCTTTCTTT
J: TRBJ2-1; V: TRBV9; size: .; D: TRBD2; CDR3: CASSVSGTFYNEQFF; DNA: TGTGCCAGCAGCGTTAGCGGGACCTTCTACAATGAGCAGTTCTTC
J: TRBJ2-2; V: TRBV7-9; size: once; D: .; CDR3: CASSLVGATGELFF; DNA: TGTGCCAGCAGCTTAGTTGGGGCCACCGGGGAGCTGTTTTTT
J: TRBJ1-4; V: TRBV13; size: .; D: .; CDR3: CASSSGAGPNEKLFF; DNA: TGTGCCAGCAGCAGCGGGGCGGGACCTAATGAAAAACTGTTTTTT
J: TRBJ2-5; V: TRBV2; size: .; D: TRBD1; CDR3: CASSVQGQWETQYF; DNA: TGTGCCAGCAGCGTACAGGGACAGTGGGAGACCCAGTACTTC
J: TRBJ1-5; V: TRBV19; size: .; D: TRBD1; CDR3: CASNPQGPGPQHF; DNA: TGTGCCAGTAACCCACAGGGGCCAGGGCCCCAGCATTTT
J: TRBJ2-6; V: TRBV2; size: .; D: .; CDR3: CASRSRGLGANVLTF; DNA: TGTGCCAGCAGAAGCAGGGGTCTGGGGGCCAACGTCCTGACTTTC
J: TRBJ2-1; V: TRBV27; size: once; D: TRBD2; CDR3: CASRSRGVSYNEQFF; DNA: TGTGCCAGCAGGTCCCGGGGGGTCTCCTACAATGAGCAGTTCTTC
J: TRBJ2-1; V: TRBV28; size: .; D: .; CDR3: CASSPAEEGDYNEQFF; DNA: TGTGCCAGCAGTCCCGCCGAAGAGGGAGACTACAATGAGCAGTTCTTC
J: TRBJ1-1; V: TRBV7-3; size: .; D: .; CDR3: CASSVTANTEAFF; DNA: TGTGCCAGCAGCGTCACAGCGAACACTGAAGCTTTCTTT
J: TRBJ1-6; V: TRBV9; size: .; D: TRBD1; CDR3: CASSVGQGLNSPLHF; DNA: TGTGCCAGCAGCGTAGGACAGGGGTTGAATTCACCCCTCCACTTT
J: TRBJ1-3; V: TRBV28; size: .; D: TRBD1; CDR3: CASSSPRDSGLAIYF; DNA: TGTGCCAGCAGTTCACCCCGGGACAGCGGACTGGCCATATATTTT
J: TRBJ2-3; V: TRBV2; size: .; D: .; CDR3: CASKEGGSDTQYF; DNA: TGTGCCAGCAAAGAGGGGGGGTCAGATACGCAGTATTTT
J: TRBJ1-5; V: TRBV28; size: .; D: .; CDR3: CASSWDQEVGNQPQHF; DNA: TGTGCCAGCAGCTGGGATCAGGAGGTGGGGAATCAGCCCCAGCATTTT
J: TRBJ2-1; V: TRBV5-6; size: .; D: TRBD1; CDR3: CASSFWDRDAYNEQFF; DNA: TGTGCCAGCAGTTTCTGGGACAGGGATGCCTACAATGAGCAGTTCTTC
J: TRBJ1-2; V: TRBV19; size: .; D: TRBD1; CDR3: CASSSRGRHYGYTF; DNA: TGTGCCAGTTCAAGCAGGGGGCGGCACTATGGCTACACCTTC
J: TRBJ1-1; V: TRBV12-3/TRBV12-4; size: once; D: .; CDR3: CASSLSANTEAFF; DNA: TGTGCCAGCAGTCTGAGCGCGAACACTGAAGCTTTCTTT
J: TRBJ2-2; V: TRBV7-3; size: few; D: TRBD1; CDR3: CASSQRTGPPLNTGELFF; DNA: TGTGCCAGCAGCCAGAGGACAGGGCCACCCCTAAACACCGGGGAGCTGTTTTTT
J: TRBJ1-1; V: TRBV11-2; size: .; D: .; CDR3: CASSFGQIYTEAFF; DNA: TGTGCCAGCAGCTTCGGACAGATTTACACTGAAGCTTTCTTT